What follows are 30 T cell receptor beta chains derived from one specimen sequenced in a study of cytotoxic CD8 clonotypes in ibrutinib-treated CLL. Assay: immunoSEQ multiplex PCR; the TCRdb copy retains only in-frame clones and omits some. The sample comprises roughly 330,000 clones, roughly two thirds of which are singletons, and around 6.3% rests with the top ten. Sample: PBMCs, taken after 36 months of ibrutinib treatment. These receptors were collected from a human donor with chronic lymphocytic leukemia.

This chain joins TRBV15 and TRBJ1-1, with TRBD1 as a possible D gene (5 bases). There are 14 residues in the CDR3. The germline V gene has CDR1 LNHNV and CDR2 YYDKDF (reference sequence). Trimming pared 1 base from V and 3 bases from J, leaving 9 bases between. This CDR3 is CATSRARGYTEAFF. The CDR3 DNA follows: TGTGCCACCAGCAGAGCGCGGGGCTACACTGAAGCTTTCTTT.

This chain links TRBV5-6 with TRBJ1-1; TRBD1 is a possible D gene (5 bases). The V end lost 6 bases, the J end lost 2 bases, and 11 bases lay between the germline ends. The CDR3 is 13 amino acids. Germline CDR1 and CDR2: SGHDT and YYEEEE. The CDR3 nucleotides are TGTGCCAGCATCGGACATTACAACACTGAAGCTTTCTTT. Residues: CASIGHYNTEAFF.

This clone was observed a handful of times. This chain joins TRBV14 and TRBJ2-7; the D gene is possibly TRBD2 (5 bases). V shed 0 bases and J shed 2 bases, with 8 bases lying between them. Germline V gene lookup returns CDR1 SGHDN and CDR2 FVKESK. The CDR3 is made up of 14 amino acids. This CDR3 reads CASSQDAGPYEQYF. The DNA for the CDR3 is TGTGCCAGCAGCCAAGATGCGGGCCCCTACGAGCAGTACTTC.

The chain carries TRBV2 and TRBJ2-3; D gene ambiguous. CDR3 length equals 15 residues. V dropped 4 bases and J dropped 2 bases, with 13 bases sitting between them. Germline V gene lookup returns CDR1 SNHLY and CDR2 FYNNEI. CDR3 nucleotide sequence: TGTGCCAGCAGTGGACCGGGTCCCTACACAGATACGCAGTATTTT. Translated, it gives CASSGPGPYTDTQYF.

The chain carries TRBV5-6 and TRBJ2-7; D is perhaps TRBD1 or TRBD2 (6 bases each). The germline V gene encodes CDR1 SGHDT and CDR2 YYEEEE. This CDR3 region has 13 residues. V was trimmed by 0 bases and J by 6 bases, leaving 10 bases between them. CDR3 in DNA: TGTGCCAGCAGCTTGGCGGGGGCATCCGAGCAGTACTTC. Translating it yields CASSLAGASEQYF.

The chain carries TRBV9 and TRBJ2-7, with D uncertain. The CDR3 length is 14 residues. Trimming pared 4 bases from V and 0 bases from J, leaving 11 bases between. CDR1 is SGDLS, CDR2 YYNGEE, per germline. CDR3 sequence: CASSPTAGSYEQYF. The DNA for the CDR3 is TGTGCCAGCAGCCCGACGGCCGGCTCCTACGAGCAGTACTTC.

The rearrangement links TRBV19 to TRBJ2-7, with D perhaps TRBD1 or TRBD2 (5 bases each). The CDR3 runs to 15 residues. Germline V gene lookup returns CDR1 LNHDA and CDR2 SQIVND (reference sequence). Trimming removed 7 bases from V and 0 bases from J, with 16 bases in between. CDR3 sequence: CASTYNSGSSYEQYF. Written as DNA, the CDR3 is TGTGCCAGTACCTACAATTCAGGGAGCTCCTACGAGCAGTACTTC.

For the CDR3, the DNA is TGTGCCAGCAGCTTATTAGGATACTATGGCTACACCTTC. It translates to CASSLLGYYGYTF. V and J are TRBV7-9 and TRBJ1-2; unclear D gene. This CDR3 contains 13 residues. The germline V gene encodes CDR1 SEHNR and CDR2 FQNEAQ (reference sequence). V was pared by 2 bases and J by 3 bases, with 7 bases between.

The genes are TRBV4-3 and TRBJ2-3; D unclear. V dropped 1 base and J dropped 0 bases, with 8 bases sitting between them. The CDR3 contains 15 residues. The germline V gene has CDR1 LGHNA and CDR2 YSLEER. The DNA for the CDR3 is TGCGCCAGCAGCCAAGTGTCAGCTAGCACAGATACGCAGTATTTT. Translating it yields CASSQVSASTDTQYF.

This chain uses TRBV4-2 with TRBJ1-1; D call uncertain. Germline-derived CDR1 and CDR2 are LGHNA and YNFKEQ. Trimming removed 1 base at V and 5 bases at J, with 14 bases between. The CDR3 extends over 15 amino acids. The CDR3 region has the DNA TGTGCCAGCAGCCAAGGGATCCCAACCTCTACTGAAGCTTTCTTT. Translated: CASSQGIPTSTEAFF.

The V and J genes are TRBV7-8 and TRBJ2-3, with D perhaps given as TRBD1 or TRBD2 (7 bases each). CDR1 and CDR2 from the germline V gene are SGHVS and FQNEAQ. The CDR3 contains 18 residues. Trimming took 1 base from V and 0 from J, leaving 17 bases between them. The CDR3 loop reads CASSLEAGQSYSTDTQYF. The CDR3 DNA is TGTGCCAGCAGCTTAGAAGCGGGACAGAGTTACAGCACAGATACGCAGTATTTT.

The rearrangement links TRBV7-6 to TRBJ1-1; unclear D gene. The CDR3 covers 14 residues. CDR1 and CDR2 from the germline V gene are SGHVS and FNYEAQ. V dropped 2 bases and J dropped 1 base, with 8 bases sitting between them. CDR3 amino acids: CASSLSRENTEAFF. CDR3 coding DNA: TGTGCCAGCAGCTTATCGAGGGAGAACACTGAAGCTTTCTTT.

The chain links TRBV25-1 to TRBJ2-7; 7 bases map to TRBD2. J lost 2 bases, V lost 2 bases, and 6 bases had no gene match. The length of the CDR3 is 15 residues. Germline values: CDR1 MGHDK, CDR2 SYGVNS. In DNA, the CDR3 is TGTGCCAGCAGTGAAAGAAAGCGGGGAGCCTACGAGCAGTACTTC. Protein product: CASSERKRGAYEQYF.

This rearrangement joins TRBV29-1 to TRBJ1-2, with D perhaps TRBD1 (5 bases). V gave up 1 base and J gave up 4 bases, with 10 bases separating them. CDR1 SQVTM and CDR2 ANQGSEA come from the germline V gene. The CDR3 runs to 13 residues. The CDR3 is CSVEAWGGYGYTF. CDR3 bases: TGCAGCGTTGAAGCGTGGGGGGGCTATGGCTACACCTTC.

The chain joins TRBV27 to TRBJ2-1; D tentatively fits TRBD1 or TRBD2 (5 bases each). V lost 3 bases, J lost 1 base, and 10 bases lay in between. The germline V gene has CDR1 MNHEY and CDR2 SMNVEV (reference sequence). This CDR3 is built from 15 residues. The CDR3 sequence: CASSFEGYSYNEQFF. The CDR3 region has the DNA TGTGCCAGCAGTTTTGAGGGGTATTCCTACAATGAGCAGTTCTTC.

This chain uses TRBV9 with TRBJ2-5; D is undetermined. Deletions cut 0 bases from V and 4 bases from J, with 13 bases between. CDR3 size: 15 residues. Germline lookup yields CDR1 SGDLS and CDR2 YYNGEE. Written as DNA, the CDR3 is TGTGCCAGCAGCGTAGCTGAGACGACGCGAGAGACCCAGTACTTC. Translated: CASSVAETTRETQYF.

This chain joins TRBV25-1 and TRBJ1-1; TRBD1 might be the D (5 bases). The V end was cut by 4 bases, the J end by 11 bases, with 14 bases between. This CDR3 spans 12 amino acids. Germline values: CDR1 MGHDK, CDR2 SYGVNS. This CDR3 reads CASSAPGPRAFF. The CDR3 region has the DNA TGTGCCAGCAGTGCACCGGGACCACGGGCTTTCTTT.

V usage is TRBV5-1 and J usage is TRBJ2-3, with D possibly TRBD1 on 5 matching bases. V lost 4 bases and J lost 0, with 12 bases in between. Germline values: CDR1 SGHRS, CDR2 YFSETQ. The CDR3 loop spans 15 amino acids. DNA for the CDR3: TGCGCCAGCAGCAACCAGGGTACTAGCACAGATACGCAGTATTTT. Amino acid sequence: CASSNQGTSTDTQYF.

Details on this clone: This sample includes further DNA sequences coding for the same CDR3. The V and J genes are TRBV29-1 and TRBJ2-5; D is unresolved. V was trimmed by 4 bases and J by 4 bases, leaving 4 bases between them. Germline CDR1 reads SQVTM; CDR2 reads ANQGSEA. This CDR3 is 10 amino acids long. The CDR3 is CSVALETQYF. Here the CDR3 DNA reads TGCAGCGTTGCACTAGAGACCCAGTACTTC.

J is TRBJ2-5 and V is TRBV6-1; D is uncertain. The CDR3 is made up of 13 amino acids. With 0 bases removed from V and 5 bases from J, the gap between germline ends came to 7 bases. Per the germline V gene, CDR1 is MNHNS and CDR2 is SASEGT. CDR3 bases: TGTGCCAGCAGTGAAGCGGTAGGGGAGACCCAGTACTTC. This translates into CASSEAVGETQYF.

The rearrangement links TRBV18 to TRBJ1-1; possibly TRBD1 for D (6 bases). Trimming stripped 3 bases from V and 5 bases from J, with 13 bases between. The CDR3 is 14 residues long. Germline loops: CDR1 KGHSH, CDR2 LQKENI. The CDR3 region is CASSPSGVRTEAFF. The CDR3 bases are TGTGCCAGCTCACCGTCAGGGGTAAGGACTGAAGCTTTCTTT.

This rearrangement joins TRBV19 to TRBJ2-7; maybe TRBD2 (5 bases). With 3 bases removed from V and 4 bases from J, the gap between germline ends came to 13 bases. Germline V gene lookup returns CDR1 LNHDA and CDR2 SQIVND (reference sequence). The CDR3 loop spans 14 amino acids. CDR3 nucleotides: TGTGCCAGTAGTATCGGACGGGGAGAATACGAGCAGTACTTC. It specifies CASSIGRGEYEQYF.

This sequence joins TRBV29-1 and TRBJ1-2, with D perhaps matching TRBD1 (6 bases). Germline CDR1 SQVTM, CDR2 ANQGSEA. The CDR3 runs to 13 residues. The V gene lost 1 base and the J gene lost 8 bases, with 14 bases spanning the gap. The chain's CDR3 is CSVEGTAALGYTF. Written as DNA, the CDR3 is TGCAGCGTTGAAGGGACAGCGGCGCTAGGCTACACCTTC.

This chain uses TRBV6-1 with TRBJ2-5; D gene unclear. V lost 8 bases and J lost 1, with 11 bases in between. From germline, CDR1 is MNHNS and CDR2 SASEGT. The CDR3 is made up of 13 amino acids. CDR3 loop: CASSRASQETQYF. The CDR3, as DNA: TGTGCCAGCTCCCGGGCAAGCCAAGAGACCCAGTACTTC.

The J gene is TRBJ1-6, the V gene TRBV2; D is undetermined. V was clipped by 4 bases and J by 4 bases, with 5 bases between them. The CDR3 covers 13 residues. CDR1 and CDR2 (germline): SNHLY, FYNNEI. The CDR3 sequence is CASSGRYNSPLHF. CDR3 bases: TGTGCCAGCAGTGGTCGTTATAATTCACCCCTCCACTTT.

This sequence joins TRBV5-1 and TRBJ2-7; 10 bases are shared with TRBD2. CDR3 length: 15 amino acids. Germline assignment: CDR1 SGHRS and CDR2 YFSETQ. V was clipped by 0 bases and J by 7 bases; unmatched bases: 7. The CDR3 sequence: CASSLGLAGVREQYF. The CDR3 nucleotides are TGCGCCAGCAGCTTGGGGCTAGCGGGAGTGCGGGAGCAGTACTTC. Drawing the rest from reference TRBV5-1 and TRBJ2-7, the complete variable domain is KAGVTQTPRYLIKTRGQQVTLSCSPISGHRSVSWYQQTPGQGLQFLFEYFSETQRNKGNFPGRFSGRQFSNSRSEMNVSTLELGDSALYLCASSLGLAGVREQYFGPGTRLTVT.

The DNA of the CDR3 is TGCGCCAGCAGCTTGAACAGGGGATATACCTACGAGCAGTACTTC. Translating it yields CASSLNRGYTYEQYF. This chain connects TRBV5-1 to TRBJ2-7; 7 positions agree with TRBD1. V gave up 1 base and J gave up 2 bases; unmatched junction bases: 6. The CDR3 contains 15 residues. CDR1 is SGHRS and CDR2 is YFSETQ in the germline V gene.

V gene TRBV7-6 combines with J gene TRBJ2-3, with D unclear. V was shortened by 5 bases and J by 8 bases, with 11 bases between the two germline ends. This CDR3 is 12 amino acids long. The germline V gene encodes CDR1 SGHVS and CDR2 FNYEAQ. The CDR3 protein is CASSPLGSTQYF. DNA for the CDR3: TGTGCCAGCAGCCCTCTAGGATCTACGCAGTATTTT.

CDR3 residues: CATSRDRAVGPQETQYF. The DNA for the CDR3 is TGTGCCACCAGCAGAGATCGGGCGGTGGGTCCCCAAGAGACCCAGTACTTC. V and J are TRBV15 and TRBJ2-5; no clear D. The CDR3 extends over 17 amino acids. Trimming removed 0 bases from V and 1 base from J, with 15 bases in between. In germline, CDR1 is LNHNV, CDR2 YYDKDF (reference sequence).

The chain has TRBV7-2 and TRBJ2-7; TRBD2 matches 11 bases. Per germline, CDR1 SGHTA and CDR2 FQGNSA. The CDR3 loop spans 15 amino acids. The V gene end was trimmed by 1 base and the J gene end by 4 bases; junction bases not matched to a gene: 3. The DNA of the CDR3 is TGTGCCAGCAGCTTAGGTACTAGCGGGGGTTACGAGCAGTACTTC. As protein: CASSLGTSGGYEQYF. Using reference TRBV7-2 and TRBJ2-7 for the parts outside the CDR3, the full variable domain is GAGVSQSPSNKVTEKGKDVELRCDPISGHTALYWYRQSLGQGLEFLIYFQGNSAPDKSGLPSDRFSAERTGGSVSTLTIQRTQQEDSAVYLCASSLGTSGGYEQYFGPGTRLTVT.